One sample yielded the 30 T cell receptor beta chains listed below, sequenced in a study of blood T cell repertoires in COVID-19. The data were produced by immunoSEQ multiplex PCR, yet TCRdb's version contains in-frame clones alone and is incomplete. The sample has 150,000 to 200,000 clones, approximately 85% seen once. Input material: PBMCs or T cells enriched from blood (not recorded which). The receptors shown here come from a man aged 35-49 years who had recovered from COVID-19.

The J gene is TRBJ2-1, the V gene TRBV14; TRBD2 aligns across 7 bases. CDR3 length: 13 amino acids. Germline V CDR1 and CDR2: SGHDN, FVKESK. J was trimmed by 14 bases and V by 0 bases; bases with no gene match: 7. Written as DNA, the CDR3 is TGTGCCAGCAGCCAAGATTCCGTGGGGGGGAAGTTCTTC. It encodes CASSQDSVGGKFF. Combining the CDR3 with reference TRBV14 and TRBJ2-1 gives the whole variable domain EAGVTQFPSHSVIEKGQTVTLRCDPISGHDNLYWYRRVMGKEIKFLLHFVKESKQDESGMPNNRFLAERTGGTYSTLKVQPAELEDSGVYFCASSQDSVGGKFFGPGTRLTVL.

The CDR3 region is CASLSQGQGYTF. The CDR3 DNA follows: TGTGCCAGCCTATCTCAGGGCCAGGGCTACACCTTC. V gene TRBV6-5 combines with J gene TRBJ1-2; weak D call: TRBD1 (5 bases). This CDR3 contains 12 residues. V lost 8 bases to trimming and J lost 8 bases, with 15 bases between them. Per germline, CDR1 MNHEY and CDR2 SVGAGI.

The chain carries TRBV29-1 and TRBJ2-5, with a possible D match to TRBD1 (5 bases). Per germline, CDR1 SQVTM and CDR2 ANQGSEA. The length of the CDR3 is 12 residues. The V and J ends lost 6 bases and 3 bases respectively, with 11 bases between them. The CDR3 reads CSVQDSKETQYF. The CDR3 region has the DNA TGCAGCGTACAGGATTCCAAAGAGACCCAGTACTTC.

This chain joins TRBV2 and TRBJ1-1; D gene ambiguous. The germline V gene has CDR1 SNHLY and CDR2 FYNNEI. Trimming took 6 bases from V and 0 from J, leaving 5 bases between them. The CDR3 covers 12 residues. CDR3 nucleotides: TGTGCCAGCAGGGCGGTGAACACTGAAGCTTTCTTT. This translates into CASRAVNTEAFF.

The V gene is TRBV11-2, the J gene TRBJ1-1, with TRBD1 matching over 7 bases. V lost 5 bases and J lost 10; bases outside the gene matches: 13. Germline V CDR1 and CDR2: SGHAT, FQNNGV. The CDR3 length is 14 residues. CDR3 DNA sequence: TGTGCCAGCAGCGAGCGACGACAGGGCAGGGGAGCTTTCTTT. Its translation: CASSERRQGRGAFF.

CDR3 residues: CASSLTGTSEQYF. The CDR3 DNA reads as TGTGCCAGCAGCTTGACAGGGACTAGCGAGCAGTACTTC. The chain joins TRBV5-4 to TRBJ2-7, with 8 bases identical to TRBD2. The ends lost 1 base at V and 6 bases at J; junction bases unmatched: 3. The V gene's germline CDR1 is SGHNT and CDR2 YYREEE (reference sequence). The CDR3 is 13 amino acids.

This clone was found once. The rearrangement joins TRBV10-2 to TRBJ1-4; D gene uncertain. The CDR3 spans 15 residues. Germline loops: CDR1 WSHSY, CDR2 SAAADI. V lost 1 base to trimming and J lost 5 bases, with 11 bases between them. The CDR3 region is CASSELGSLNEKLFF. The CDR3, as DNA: TGCGCCAGCAGTGAGTTGGGCAGCTTAAATGAAAAACTGTTTTTT.

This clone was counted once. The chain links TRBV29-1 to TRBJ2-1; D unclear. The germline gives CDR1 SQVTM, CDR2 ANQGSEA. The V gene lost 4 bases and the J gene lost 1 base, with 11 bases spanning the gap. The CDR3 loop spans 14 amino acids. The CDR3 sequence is CSVGRAWSYNEQFF. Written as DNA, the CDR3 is TGCAGCGTTGGGCGAGCGTGGTCCTACAATGAGCAGTTCTTC.

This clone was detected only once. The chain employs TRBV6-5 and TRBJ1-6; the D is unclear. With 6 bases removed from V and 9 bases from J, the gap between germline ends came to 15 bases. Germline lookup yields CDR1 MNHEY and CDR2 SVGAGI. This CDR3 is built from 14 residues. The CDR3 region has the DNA TGTGCCAGCAGCCCAAGGGAGCGGGTTTCACCCCTCCACTTT. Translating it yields CASSPRERVSPLHF.

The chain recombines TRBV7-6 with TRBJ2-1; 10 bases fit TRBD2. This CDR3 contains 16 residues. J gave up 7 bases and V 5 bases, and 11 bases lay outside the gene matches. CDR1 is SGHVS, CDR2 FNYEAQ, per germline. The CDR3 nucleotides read TGTGCCAGCAGCAGCGAGCGGACTAGCGGACTAAATGAGCAGTTCTTC. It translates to CASSSERTSGLNEQFF.

This CDR3 reads CASSWGQGGETQYF. CDR3 nucleotides: TGTGCCAGCAGTTGGGGACAGGGAGGAGAGACCCAGTACTTC. This chain connects TRBV6-5 to TRBJ2-5, with 9 nucleotides matching TRBD1. V was pared by 4 bases and J by 4 bases, with 4 bases of the junction left unmatched. Germline V lookup: CDR1 MNHEY, CDR2 SVGAGI. The CDR3 runs to 14 residues.

The CDR3 DNA sequence: TGTGCCAGCACTTGGGACTGGAAAACCTACGAGCAGTACTTC. It yields the protein CASTWDWKTYEQYF. The chain employs TRBV25-1 and TRBJ2-7; a weak D match, TRBD2 (6 bases). Per germline, CDR1 MGHDK and CDR2 SYGVNS. Between the trimmed V and J ends, which lost 7 bases and 2 bases, there was a span of 15 bases. The CDR3 has 14 amino acids.

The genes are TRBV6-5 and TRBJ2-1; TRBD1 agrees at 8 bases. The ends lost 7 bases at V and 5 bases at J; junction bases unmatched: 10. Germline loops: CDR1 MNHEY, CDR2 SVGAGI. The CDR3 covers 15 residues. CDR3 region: CASTLDRGGHNEQFF. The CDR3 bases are TGTGCCAGCACCCTAGACAGGGGAGGCCACAATGAGCAGTTCTTC.

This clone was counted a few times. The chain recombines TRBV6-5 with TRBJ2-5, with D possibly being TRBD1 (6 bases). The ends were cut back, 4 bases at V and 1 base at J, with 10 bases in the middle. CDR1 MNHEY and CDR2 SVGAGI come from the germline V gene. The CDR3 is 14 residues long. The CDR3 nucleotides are TGTGCCAGCAGTTCACAGGGATTCCAAGAGACCCAGTACTTC. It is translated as CASSSQGFQETQYF.

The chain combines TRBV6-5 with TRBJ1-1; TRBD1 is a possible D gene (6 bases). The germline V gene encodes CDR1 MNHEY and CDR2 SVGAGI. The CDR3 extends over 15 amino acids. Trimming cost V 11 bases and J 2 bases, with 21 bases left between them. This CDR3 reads CASARDRHINTEAFF. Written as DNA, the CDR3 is TGTGCCTCAGCCCGAGACAGGCACATCAACACTGAAGCTTTCTTT.

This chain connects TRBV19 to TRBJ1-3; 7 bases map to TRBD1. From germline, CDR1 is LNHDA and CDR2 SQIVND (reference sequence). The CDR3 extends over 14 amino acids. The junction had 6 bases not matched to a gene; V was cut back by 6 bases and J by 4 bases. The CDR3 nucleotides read TGTGCCAGTAGGCTCAGGGGGGCCGGAAACACCATATATTTT. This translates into CASRLRGAGNTIYF.

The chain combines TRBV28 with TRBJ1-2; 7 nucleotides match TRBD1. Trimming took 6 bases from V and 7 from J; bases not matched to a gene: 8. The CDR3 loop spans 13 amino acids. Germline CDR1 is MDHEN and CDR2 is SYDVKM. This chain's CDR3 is CASRLQTGFGYTF. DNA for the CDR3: TGTGCCAGCAGGCTTCAGACAGGGTTTGGCTACACCTTC.

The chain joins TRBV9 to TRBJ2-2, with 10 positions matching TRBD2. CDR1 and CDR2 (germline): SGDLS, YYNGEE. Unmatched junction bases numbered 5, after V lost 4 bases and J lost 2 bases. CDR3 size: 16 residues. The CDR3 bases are TGTGCCAGCAGCTCTCGGACTAGCGGAAACACCGGGGAGCTGTTTTTT. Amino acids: CASSSRTSGNTGELFF.

Here the CDR3 DNA reads TGTGCCAGCAGCTTATTAAGGGGCGCTACTAATTCACCCCTCCACTTT. Translated: CASSLLRGATNSPLHF. The chain is built from TRBV7-9 and TRBJ1-6; perhaps TRBD1 as D (5 bases). This CDR3 is 16 amino acids long. V was clipped by 2 bases and J by 6 bases, with 14 bases between them. From germline, CDR1 is SEHNR and CDR2 FQNEAQ (reference sequence). The full variable domain, completed using reference TRBV7-9 and TRBJ1-6, is DTGVSQNPRHKITKRGQNVTFRCDPISEHNRLYWYRQTLGQGPEFLTYFQNEAQLEKSRLLSDRFSAERPKGSFSTLEIQRTEQGDSAMYLCASSLLRGATNSPLHFGNGTRLTVT.

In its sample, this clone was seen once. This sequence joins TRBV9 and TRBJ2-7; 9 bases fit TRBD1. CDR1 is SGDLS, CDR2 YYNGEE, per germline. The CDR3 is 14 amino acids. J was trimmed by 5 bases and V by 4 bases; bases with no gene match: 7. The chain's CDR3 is CASSPRTGANEQYF. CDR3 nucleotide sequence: TGTGCCAGCAGCCCTAGGACAGGGGCAAACGAGCAGTACTTC.

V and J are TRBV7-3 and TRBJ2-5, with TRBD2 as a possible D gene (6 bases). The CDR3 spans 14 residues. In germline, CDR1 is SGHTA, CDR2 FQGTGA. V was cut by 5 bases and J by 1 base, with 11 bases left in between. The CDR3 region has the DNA TGTGCCAGCAGCCAAGCCGGGGGCCAAGAGACCCAGTACTTC. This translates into CASSQAGGQETQYF.

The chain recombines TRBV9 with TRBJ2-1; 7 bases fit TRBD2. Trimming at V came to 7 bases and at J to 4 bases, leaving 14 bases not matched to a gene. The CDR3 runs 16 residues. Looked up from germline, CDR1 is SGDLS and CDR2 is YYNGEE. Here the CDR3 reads CASGLPPSGVYNEQFF. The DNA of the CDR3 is TGTGCCAGCGGCCTTCCCCCCAGCGGGGTTTACAATGAGCAGTTCTTC.

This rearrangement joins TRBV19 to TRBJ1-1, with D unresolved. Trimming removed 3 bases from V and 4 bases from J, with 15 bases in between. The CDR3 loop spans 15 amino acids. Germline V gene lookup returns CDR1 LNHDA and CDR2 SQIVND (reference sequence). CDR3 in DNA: TGTGCCAGTAGTATTCGCCTTTCCTGGGCCACTGAAGCTTTCTTT. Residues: CASSIRLSWATEAFF.

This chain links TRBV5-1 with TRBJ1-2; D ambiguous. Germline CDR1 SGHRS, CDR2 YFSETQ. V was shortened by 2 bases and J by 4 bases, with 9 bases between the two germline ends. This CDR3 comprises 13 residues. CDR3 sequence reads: CASSFSGSYGYTF. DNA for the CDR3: TGCGCCAGCAGCTTTAGCGGATCCTATGGCTACACCTTC.

The CDR3 protein is CAWSASRGGTPLHF. In DNA, the CDR3 is TGTGCCTGGAGTGCTTCCAGGGGAGGGACACCCCTCCACTTT. The chain recombines TRBV30 with TRBJ1-6; a possible D gene is TRBD1 (6 bases). The germline V gene encodes CDR1 GTSNPN and CDR2 SVGIG (reference sequence). The CDR3 loop spans 14 amino acids. V dropped 1 base and J dropped 11 bases, with 15 bases sitting between them.

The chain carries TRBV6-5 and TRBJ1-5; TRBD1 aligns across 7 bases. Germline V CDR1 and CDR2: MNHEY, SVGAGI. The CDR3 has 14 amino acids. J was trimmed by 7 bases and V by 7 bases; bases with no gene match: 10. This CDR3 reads CASMKEGQSQPQHF. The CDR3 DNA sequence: TGTGCCAGCATGAAAGAGGGACAGTCCCAGCCCCAGCATTTT.

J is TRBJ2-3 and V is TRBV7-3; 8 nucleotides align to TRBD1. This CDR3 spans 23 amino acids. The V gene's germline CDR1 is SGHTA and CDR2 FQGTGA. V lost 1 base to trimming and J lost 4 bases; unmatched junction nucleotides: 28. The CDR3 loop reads CASSLIGHEPEVPNRGSADTQYF. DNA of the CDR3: TGTGCCAGCAGCTTAATTGGCCATGAGCCTGAGGTCCCCAACAGGGGGAGCGCAGATACGCAGTATTTT.

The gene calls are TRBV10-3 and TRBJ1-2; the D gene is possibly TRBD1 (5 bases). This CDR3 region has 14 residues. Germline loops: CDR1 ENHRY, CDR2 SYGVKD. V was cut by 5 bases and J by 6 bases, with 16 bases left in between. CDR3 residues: CAISSPGRVDGYTF. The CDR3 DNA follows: TGTGCCATCAGTTCCCCGGGCAGGGTGGATGGCTACACCTTC.

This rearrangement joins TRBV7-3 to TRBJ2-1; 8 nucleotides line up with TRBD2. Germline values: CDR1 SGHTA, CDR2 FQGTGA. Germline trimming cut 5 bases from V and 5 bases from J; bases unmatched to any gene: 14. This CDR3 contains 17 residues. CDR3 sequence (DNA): TGTGCCAGCAGCCTCCCCGTGGCCAGCGGGGGTCACAATGAGCAGTTCTTC. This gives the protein CASSLPVASGGHNEQFF. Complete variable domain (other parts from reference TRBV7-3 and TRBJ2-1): GAGVSQTPSNKVTEKGKYVELRCDPISGHTALYWYRQSLGQGPEFLIYFQGTGAADDSGLPNDRFFAVRPEGSVSTLKIQRTERGDSAVYLCASSLPVASGGHNEQFFGPGTRLTVL.

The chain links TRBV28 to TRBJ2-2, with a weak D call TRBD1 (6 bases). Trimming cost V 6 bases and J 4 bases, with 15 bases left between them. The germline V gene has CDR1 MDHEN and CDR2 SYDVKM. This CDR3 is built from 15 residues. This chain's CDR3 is CASRVTQGATGELFF. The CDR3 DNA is TGTGCCAGCAGGGTCACACAGGGAGCCACCGGGGAGCTGTTTTTT. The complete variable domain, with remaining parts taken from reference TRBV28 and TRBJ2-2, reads DVKVTQSSRYLVKRTGEKVFLECVQDMDHENMFWYRQDPGLGLRLIYFSYDVKMKEKGDIPEGYSVSREKKERFSLILESASTNQTSMYLCASRVTQGATGELFFGEGSRLTVL.